This T cell receptor beta chain was profiled in a study of OX40 agonist ivuxolimab in advanced cancers. Overall study: Patients in dose escalation had liver, melanoma, kidney or head and neck cancers. Of the patients, three showed partial responses, one with hepatocellular carcinoma and two with cutaneous melanoma.

This clone was seen a handful of times. Antigen specificity is unknown. Some clones are missing from TCRdb's copy, which holds only in-frame ones; the method was immunoSEQ multiplex PCR. The data show about 17,000 clones, 80% to 90% seen once. Germline assignment: CDR1 MNHEY and CDR2 SVGAGI. This CDR3 is 12 amino acids long. Trimming stripped 7 bases from V and 4 bases from J, with 10 bases between. Sampling times: baseline, cycle 4 day 1, cycle 7 day 1. Whole-study results and caveats: Partial responders treated at 0.1-3.0 mg/kg exhibited clonal expansion among the lowest measured.

This rearrangement joins TRBV6-5 to TRBJ1-1; the D is unclear. The sequence was collected from an adult with an advanced solid tumor such as melanoma, head and neck, liver or kidney cancer. The sample consisted of CD4+ or CD8+ T cells sorted from blood, taken in a trial of the OX40 agonist ivuxolimab. CDR3 coding DNA: TGTGCCAGCAAAGACGGCGGCACTGAAGCTTTCTTT. Encoded protein: CASKDGGTEAFF.